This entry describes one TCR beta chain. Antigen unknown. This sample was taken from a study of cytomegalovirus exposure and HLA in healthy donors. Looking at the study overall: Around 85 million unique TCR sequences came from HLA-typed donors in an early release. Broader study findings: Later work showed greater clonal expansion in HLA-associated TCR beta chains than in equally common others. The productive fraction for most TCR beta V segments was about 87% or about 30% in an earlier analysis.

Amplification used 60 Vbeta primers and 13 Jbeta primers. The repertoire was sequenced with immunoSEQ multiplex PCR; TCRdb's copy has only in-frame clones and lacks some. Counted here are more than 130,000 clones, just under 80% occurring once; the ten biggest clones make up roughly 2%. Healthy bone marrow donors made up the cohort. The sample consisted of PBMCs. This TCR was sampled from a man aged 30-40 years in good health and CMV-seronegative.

CDR3 in amino acids: CASSYPRQGETQYF. The CDR3 DNA follows: TGTGCCAGCAGTTACCCCCGACAGGGAGAGACCCAGTACTTC. The chain couples TRBV6-6 to TRBJ2-5; TRBD1 matches 7 bases. Germline trimming cut 2 bases from V and 4 bases from J; bases unmatched to any gene: 4. The CDR3 contains 14 residues. Germline CDR1 reads MNHNY; CDR2 reads SVGAGI (reference sequence).